Listed here are 9 T cell receptor beta chains from one sample, sequenced in a study of shared clonotypes between healthy human individuals. The protocol was immunoSEQ multiplex PCR, while the TCRdb copy is restricted to in-frame clones and leaves out a portion. The repertoire holds about 2.4 million clones, with over 85% as singletons. The sequencing input was naive CD4+ T cells from PBMCs. Stated subset: CD45RA+ positively selected. The source is a man in his late teens or twenties in good health. Some clones in this sample may be carry-over from other donors' samples.

V and J are TRBV5-1 and TRBJ1-5; no clear D gene. The CDR3 extends over 13 amino acids. Germline CDR1 and CDR2: SGHRS and YFSETQ. V lost 2 bases and J 10 bases, leaving 13 bases between the germline ends. This chain's CDR3 is CASSLGHLHPQHF. CDR3 nucleotide sequence: TGCGCCAGCAGCTTAGGGCATTTGCATCCCCAGCATTTT.

The CDR3 here is CASTVDRTYSNQPQHF. In DNA form, the CDR3 reads TGTGCCAGTACCGTGGACAGGACTTATAGCAATCAGCCCCAGCATTTT. V gene TRBV19 combines with J gene TRBJ1-5, with 7 bases fitting TRBD1. CDR1 is LNHDA and CDR2 is SQIVND in the germline V gene (reference sequence). Germline trimming cut 7 bases from V and 0 bases from J; bases unmatched to any gene: 9. This CDR3 region has 16 residues.

This chain links TRBV5-1 with TRBJ2-1; possibly TRBD2 for D (6 bases). CDR3 size: 15 residues. Per the germline V gene, CDR1 is SGHRS and CDR2 is YFSETQ. V lost 4 bases and J 2 bases, leaving 13 bases between the germline ends. DNA for the CDR3: TGCGCCAGCAGCCAGGAGGGGCCAGCCTACAATGAGCAGTTCTTC. Protein product: CASSQEGPAYNEQFF.

V and J are TRBV27 and TRBJ2-3; the D gene is possibly TRBD2 (5 bases). Germline V lookup: CDR1 MNHEY, CDR2 SMNVEV (reference sequence). Trimming cost V 6 bases and J 1 base, with 8 bases left between them. The CDR3 contains 13 residues. The CDR3 region has the DNA TGTGCCAGCAGGGCGGGTGGCACAGATACGCAGTATTTT. As protein: CASRAGGTDTQYF.

The count of this clone is one. The same CDR3 also results from other DNA sequences found in this sample. The chain is built from TRBV7-2 and TRBJ2-3; no firm D call. Trimming stripped 1 base from V and 1 base from J, with 6 bases between. Germline CDR1 reads SGHTA; CDR2 reads FQGNSA. There are 14 residues in the CDR3. The CDR3 region is CASSLGPGTDTQYF. The CDR3 bases are TGTGCCAGCAGCTTAGGTCCAGGCACAGATACGCAGTATTTT.

The V and J genes are TRBV28 and TRBJ2-7; TRBD1 agrees at 7 bases. CDR3 length: 15 residues. Germline V gene lookup returns CDR1 MDHEN and CDR2 SYDVKM. Trimming took 5 bases from V and 2 from J; bases not matched to a gene: 9. CDR3 sequence reads: CASSRWKQGAYEQYF. The CDR3 DNA follows: TGTGCCAGCAGTCGATGGAAGCAGGGGGCCTACGAGCAGTACTTC.

The chain couples TRBV5-4 to TRBJ2-7; D possibly corresponds to TRBD1 (5 bases). The CDR3 consists of 16 residues. Trimming removed 4 bases from V and 3 bases from J, with 20 bases in between. The germline CDR1 and CDR2 sequences are SGHNT and YYREEE (reference sequence). Here the CDR3 reads CASSPARTGPDYEQYF. The CDR3 coding sequence is TGTGCCAGCAGCCCGGCTAGAACAGGACCGGACTACGAGCAGTACTTC.

This clone was counted once. The rearrangement links TRBV6-1 to TRBJ2-2; tentative D call: TRBD2 (5 bases). The germline V and J ends were trimmed by 1 base and 4 bases, with 13 bases remaining between them. CDR1 MNHNS and CDR2 SASEGT come from the germline V gene. This CDR3 is 16 amino acids long. CDR3 amino acids: CASSEGRGIGTGELFF. CDR3 nucleotides: TGTGCCAGCAGTGAAGGAAGAGGGATTGGCACCGGGGAGCTGTTTTTT.

The chain joins TRBV28 to TRBJ2-7; 7 bases map to TRBD2. J gave up 4 bases and V 3 bases, and 18 bases lay outside the gene matches. The germline V gene has CDR1 MDHEN and CDR2 SYDVKM. CDR3 length: 18 residues. The CDR3, as DNA: TGTGCCAGCAGTTTCAGCCTAGCGGAATCCCCCCAACATTACGAGCAGTACTTC. This gives the protein CASSFSLAESPQHYEQYF.